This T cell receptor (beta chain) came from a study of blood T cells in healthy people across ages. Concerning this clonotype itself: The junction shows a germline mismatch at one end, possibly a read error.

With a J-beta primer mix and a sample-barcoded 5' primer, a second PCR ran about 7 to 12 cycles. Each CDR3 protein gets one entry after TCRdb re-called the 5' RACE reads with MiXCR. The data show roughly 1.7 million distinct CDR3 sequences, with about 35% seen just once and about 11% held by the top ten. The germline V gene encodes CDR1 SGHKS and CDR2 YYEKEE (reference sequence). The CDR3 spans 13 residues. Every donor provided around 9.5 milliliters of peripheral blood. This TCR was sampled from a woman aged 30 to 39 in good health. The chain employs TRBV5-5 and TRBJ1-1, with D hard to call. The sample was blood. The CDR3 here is CASTLALSVGAFF. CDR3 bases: TGTGCCAGCACCTTGGCCCTCTCCGTTGGAGCTTTCTTT.